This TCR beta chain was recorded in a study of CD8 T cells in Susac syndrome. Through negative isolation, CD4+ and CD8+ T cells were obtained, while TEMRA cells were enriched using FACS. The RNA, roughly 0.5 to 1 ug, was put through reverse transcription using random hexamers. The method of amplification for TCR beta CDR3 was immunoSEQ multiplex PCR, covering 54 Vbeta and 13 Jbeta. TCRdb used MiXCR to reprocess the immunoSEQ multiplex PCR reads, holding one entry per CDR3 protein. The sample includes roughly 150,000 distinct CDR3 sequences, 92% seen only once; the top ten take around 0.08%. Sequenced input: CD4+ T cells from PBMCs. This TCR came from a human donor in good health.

The CDR3 nucleotides are TGTGCCAGCAAGGTGGGAGGGCCCCAAGAGACCCAGTACTTC. Amino acid sequence: CASKVGGPQETQYF. The chain joins TRBV6-6 to TRBJ2-5; 7 nucleotides agree with TRBD2. CDR3 size: 14 residues. Trimming removed 7 bases from V and 1 base from J; junction bases left unmatched: 6. CDR1 and CDR2 from the germline V gene are MNHNY and SVGAGI (reference sequence).